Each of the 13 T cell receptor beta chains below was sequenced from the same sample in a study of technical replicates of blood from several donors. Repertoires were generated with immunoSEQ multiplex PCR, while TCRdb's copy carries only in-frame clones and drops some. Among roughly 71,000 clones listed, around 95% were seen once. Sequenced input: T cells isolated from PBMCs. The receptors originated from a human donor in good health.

In DNA, the CDR3 is TGTGCCAGCAGCCGAGGGAGGGGGGGCCTAAATGAGCAGTTCTTC. As protein: CASSRGRGGLNEQFF. The chain has TRBV6-5 and TRBJ2-1, with a possible D match to TRBD2 (7 bases). In germline, CDR1 is MNHEY, CDR2 SVGAGI. The CDR3 loop spans 15 amino acids. The V end was cut by 6 bases, the J end by 7 bases, with 19 bases between.

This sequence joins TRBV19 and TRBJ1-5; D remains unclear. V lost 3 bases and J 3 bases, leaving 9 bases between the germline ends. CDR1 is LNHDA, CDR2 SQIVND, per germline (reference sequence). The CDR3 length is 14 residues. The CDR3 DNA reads TGTGCCAGTAGTATTCGGGGTAACAATCAGCCCCAGCATTTT. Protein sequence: CASSIRGNNQPQHF.

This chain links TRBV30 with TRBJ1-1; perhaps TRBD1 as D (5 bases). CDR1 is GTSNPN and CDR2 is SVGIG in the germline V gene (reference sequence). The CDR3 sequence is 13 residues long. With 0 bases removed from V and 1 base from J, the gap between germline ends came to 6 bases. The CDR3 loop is CAWSVQGNTEAFF. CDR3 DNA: TGTGCCTGGAGTGTTCAGGGGAACACTGAAGCTTTCTTT.

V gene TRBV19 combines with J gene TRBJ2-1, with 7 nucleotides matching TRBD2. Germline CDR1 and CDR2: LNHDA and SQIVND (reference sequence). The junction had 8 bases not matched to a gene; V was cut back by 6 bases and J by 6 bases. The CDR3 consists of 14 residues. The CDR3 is CASSGLEGFNEQFF. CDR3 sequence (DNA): TGTGCCAGTAGCGGACTAGAAGGGTTCAATGAGCAGTTCTTC.

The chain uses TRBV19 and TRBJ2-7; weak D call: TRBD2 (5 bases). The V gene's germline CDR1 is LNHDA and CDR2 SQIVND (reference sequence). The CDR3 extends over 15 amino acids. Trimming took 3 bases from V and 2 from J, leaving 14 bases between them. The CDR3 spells CASSIGMGATYEQYF. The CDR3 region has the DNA TGTGCCAGTAGTATTGGAATGGGAGCTACCTACGAGCAGTACTTC.

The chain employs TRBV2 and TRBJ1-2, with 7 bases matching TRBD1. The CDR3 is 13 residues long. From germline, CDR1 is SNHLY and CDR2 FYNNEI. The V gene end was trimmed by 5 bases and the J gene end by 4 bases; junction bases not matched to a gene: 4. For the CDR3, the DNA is TGTGCCAGCAGTCGACAGGGAGGCTATGGCTACACCTTC. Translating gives CASSRQGGYGYTF.

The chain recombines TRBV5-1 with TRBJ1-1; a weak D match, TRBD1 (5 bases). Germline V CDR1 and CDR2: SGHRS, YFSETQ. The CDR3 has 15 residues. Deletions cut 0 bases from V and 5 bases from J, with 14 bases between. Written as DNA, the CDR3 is TGCGCCAGCAGCTTGGTGACGGGGGTGCGTACTGAAGCTTTCTTT. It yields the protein CASSLVTGVRTEAFF.

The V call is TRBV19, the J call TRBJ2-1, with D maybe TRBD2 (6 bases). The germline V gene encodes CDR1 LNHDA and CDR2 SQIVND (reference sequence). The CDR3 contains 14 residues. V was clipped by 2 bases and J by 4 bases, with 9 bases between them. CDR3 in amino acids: CASSILGLYNEQFF. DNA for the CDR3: TGTGCCAGTAGTATACTGGGACTGTACAATGAGCAGTTCTTC.

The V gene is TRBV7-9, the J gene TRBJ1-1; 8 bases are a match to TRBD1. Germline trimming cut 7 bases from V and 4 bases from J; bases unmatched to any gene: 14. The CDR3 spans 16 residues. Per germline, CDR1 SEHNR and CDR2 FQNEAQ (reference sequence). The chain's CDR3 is CASIAGPQGEVTEAFF. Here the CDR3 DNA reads TGTGCCAGCATCGCCGGACCACAGGGGGAGGTCACTGAAGCTTTCTTT.

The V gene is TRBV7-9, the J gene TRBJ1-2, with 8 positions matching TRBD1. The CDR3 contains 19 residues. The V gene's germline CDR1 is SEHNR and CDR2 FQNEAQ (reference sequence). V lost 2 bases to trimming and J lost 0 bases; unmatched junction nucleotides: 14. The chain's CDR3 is CASSLTHDRGPDTNYGYTF. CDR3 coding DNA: TGTGCCAGCAGCTTAACACACGACAGGGGTCCCGATACTAACTATGGCTACACCTTC.

Here the CDR3 reads CASSQVYQGAYEQYF. In DNA, the CDR3 is TGTGCCAGCAGCCAAGTGTACCAGGGGGCGTACGAGCAGTACTTC. This chain connects TRBV4-2 to TRBJ2-7, with TRBD1 matching over 8 bases. CDR3 size: 15 residues. Germline V gene sequence: CDR1 LGHNA, CDR2 YNFKEQ. J lost 4 bases, V lost 1 base, and 6 bases had no gene match.

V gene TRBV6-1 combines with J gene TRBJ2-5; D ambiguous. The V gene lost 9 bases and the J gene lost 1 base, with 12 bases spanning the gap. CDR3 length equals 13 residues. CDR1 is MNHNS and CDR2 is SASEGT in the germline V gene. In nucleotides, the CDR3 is TGTGCCAGTCTCTTCAACAGCCAAGAGACCCAGTACTTC. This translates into CASLFNSQETQYF.

The CDR3 protein is CASSHLPGQGFGETQYF. In DNA, the CDR3 is TGCGCCAGCAGCCACCTTCCGGGACAGGGTTTCGGAGAGACCCAGTACTTC. The chain links TRBV4-1 to TRBJ2-5, with TRBD1 matching over 9 bases. Trimming at V came to 3 bases and at J to 4 bases, leaving 12 bases not matched to a gene. The CDR3 runs 17 residues. Germline CDR1 MGHRA, CDR2 YSYEKL.